Below, 23 T cell receptor beta chains from the same sample are listed, as sequenced in a study of T cell changes during pregnancy in multiple sclerosis. Here immunoSEQ multiplex PCR was the method, and the copy in TCRdb shows in-frame clones only, minus some. The sample has roughly 17,000 clones, nearly 90% seen once. Here the sequenced sample was CD8+ T cells from peripheral blood mononuclear cells, taken after pregnancy. These receptors came from a female donor in good health, enrolled as a control in a pregnancy study.

The chain couples TRBV15 to TRBJ1-1; D is perhaps TRBD1 (5 bases). CDR1 LNHNV and CDR2 YYDKDF come from the germline V gene (reference sequence). Trimming left V 1 base short and J 5 bases short, with 17 bases between. This CDR3 has 16 residues. This chain's CDR3 is CATSRAPMSGETEAFF. The DNA of the CDR3 is TGTGCCACCAGCAGAGCCCCTATGTCGGGGGAAACTGAAGCTTTCTTT.

The chain links TRBV9 to TRBJ1-2; perhaps TRBD1 as D (6 bases). From germline, CDR1 is SGDLS and CDR2 YYNGEE. V gave up 0 bases and J gave up 4 bases, with 16 bases separating them. This CDR3 comprises 16 residues. CDR3: CASSVGGGPEFYGYTF. The CDR3 nucleotides are TGTGCCAGCAGCGTAGGAGGGGGACCGGAGTTCTATGGCTACACCTTC.

The chain couples TRBV27 to TRBJ2-7; TRBD1 is a possible D gene (6 bases). Germline-derived CDR1 and CDR2 are MNHEY and SMNVEV (reference sequence). The CDR3 covers 14 residues. Trimming shortened V by 4 bases and J by 9 bases, and 19 bases separated the two germline ends. CDR3 loop: CASSSNPGGAGQYF. Here the CDR3 DNA reads TGTGCCAGCAGTTCCAACCCTGGGGGCGCGGGGCAGTACTTC.

This rearrangement joins TRBV7-6 to TRBJ2-3; 9 bases align to TRBD2. This CDR3 spans 16 amino acids. CDR1 and CDR2 (germline): SGHVS, FNYEAQ. V was clipped by 5 bases and J by 2 bases; unmatched bases: 8. The CDR3 DNA is TGTGCCAGCAGCCAAGCAGCGGGGGGATACACAGATACGCAGTATTTT. Translating gives CASSQAAGGYTDTQYF.

The CDR3, as DNA: TGTGCCAGCAGCTTAGGGACCCGACCCTGGACAGGGGGCTATGGCTACACCTTC. This translates into CASSLGTRPWTGGYGYTF. The V and J genes are TRBV7-9 and TRBJ1-2, with TRBD1 identical over 10 bases. From germline, CDR1 is SEHNR and CDR2 FQNEAQ (reference sequence). The length of the CDR3 is 18 residues. Unmatched junction bases numbered 12, after V lost 1 base and J lost 4 bases.

The chain couples TRBV19 to TRBJ1-1, with D possibly TRBD1 on 5 matching bases. Germline assignment: CDR1 LNHDA and CDR2 SQIVND (reference sequence). Trimming cost V 3 bases and J 5 bases, with 16 bases left between them. This CDR3 has 15 residues. The CDR3, as DNA: TGTGCCAGTAGTATGTCGGTCGCAGGGATTACTGAAGCTTTCTTT. This translates into CASSMSVAGITEAFF.

The CDR3 loop reads CASSPRGGIGNEQFF. Here the CDR3 DNA reads TGCGCCAGCAGCCCGAGGGGAGGGATCGGGAATGAGCAGTTCTTC. V is TRBV5-1 and J is TRBJ2-1; 7 positions agree with TRBD2. V gave up 4 bases and J gave up 7 bases; unmatched junction bases: 11. The CDR3 is 15 residues long. The germline CDR1 and CDR2 sequences are SGHRS and YFSETQ. Looking up the rest from reference TRBV5-1 and TRBJ2-1 gives the full variable domain: KAGVTQTPRYLIKTRGQQVTLSCSPISGHRSVSWYQQTPGQGLQFLFEYFSETQRNKGNFPGRFSGRQFSNSRSEMNVSTLELGDSALYLCASSPRGGIGNEQFFGPGTRLTVL.

The V call is TRBV6-1, the J call TRBJ2-6, with D possibly matching TRBD2 (7 bases). The CDR3 consists of 16 residues. Germline lookup yields CDR1 MNHNS and CDR2 SASEGT. V shed 2 bases and J shed 3 bases, with 11 bases lying between them. The CDR3 region has the DNA TGTGCCAGCAGTGAATGGGGGGGCCATGGGGCCAACGTCCTGACTTTC. This encodes CASSEWGGHGANVLTF.

The CDR3 DNA follows: TGCGCCAGCAGTCCTAGTCTGACAGGGAATAATAATCAGCCCCAGCATTTT. This codes for CASSPSLTGNNNQPQHF. The chain joins TRBV23-1 to TRBJ1-5, with 7 bases lining up with TRBD1. TRBV23-1 is assigned to the ORF class and has an uncertain function. V was pared by 4 bases and J by 4 bases, with 13 bases of the junction left unmatched. The CDR3 consists of 17 residues.

The rearrangement uses TRBV28 and TRBJ2-5; D is perhaps TRBD2 (6 bases). CDR1 and CDR2 (germline): MDHEN, SYDVKM. This CDR3 is built from 15 residues. Trimming removed 2 bases from V and 2 bases from J, with 12 bases in between. The CDR3 nucleotides read TGTGCCAGCAGTTTACGAGGAGGGCCGCAAGAGACCCAGTACTTC. Protein sequence: CASSLRGGPQETQYF.

CDR3 protein: CASSEEAGGSYNEQFF. As DNA, the CDR3 is TGTGCCAGCAGTGAAGAAGCAGGGGGCTCCTACAATGAGCAGTTCTTC. The V call is TRBV6-1, the J call TRBJ2-1; 7 bases fit TRBD1. CDR3 size: 16 residues. Germline V gives CDR1 MNHNS, CDR2 SASEGT. The ends lost 1 base at V and 0 bases at J; junction bases unmatched: 3.

The chain is built from TRBV19 and TRBJ2-1; 13 nucleotides line up with TRBD2. Per germline, CDR1 LNHDA and CDR2 SQIVND (reference sequence). V shed 10 bases and J 6 bases; nucleotides not matched to a gene: 3. The CDR3 is 13 residues long. Here the CDR3 DNA reads TGTGCCACCGGACTAGCGGGAGTCAATGAGCAGTTCTTC. Protein product: CATGLAGVNEQFF. The full variable domain, its missing parts supplied by reference TRBV19 and TRBJ2-1, is DGGITQSPKYLFRKEGQNVTLSCEQNLNHDAMYWYRQDPGQGLRLIYYSQIVNDFQKGDIAEGYSVSREKKESFPLTVTSAQKNPTAFYLCATGLAGVNEQFFGPGTRLTVL.

The chain is built from TRBV7-8 and TRBJ2-3; the match to TRBD1 covers 8 bases. The V and J ends lost 1 base and 7 bases, in that order; junction bases with no gene match: 7. This CDR3 contains 15 residues. Per germline, CDR1 SGHVS and CDR2 FQNEAQ. The DNA of the CDR3 is TGTGCCAGCAGCTTAGACAGGGGGATGCTAAATACGCAGTATTTT. Protein product: CASSLDRGMLNTQYF. Supplemented by reference TRBV7-8 and TRBJ2-3, the full variable domain reads GAGVSQSPRYKVAKRGQDVALRCDPISGHVSLFWYQQALGQGPEFLTYFQNEAQLDKSGLPSDRFFAERPEGSVSTLKIQRTQQEDSAVYLCASSLDRGMLNTQYFGPGTRLTVL.

V and J are TRBV4-2 and TRBJ2-2, with TRBD2 identical over 11 bases. The V gene's germline CDR1 is LGHNA and CDR2 YNFKEQ. CDR3 length equals 17 residues. Trimming removed 6 bases from V and 3 bases from J; junction bases left unmatched: 9. The CDR3 nucleotides read TGTGCCAGCAGGGGCCATAGCGGGAGGGCCGACACCGGGGAGCTGTTTTTT. This sequence encodes CASRGHSGRADTGELFF.

The J gene is TRBJ2-5, the V gene TRBV14; perhaps TRBD2 as D (6 bases). CDR1 and CDR2 from the germline V gene are SGHDN and FVKESK. CDR3 length equals 15 residues. V shed 1 base and J shed 4 bases, with 13 bases lying between them. The CDR3 spells CASSQVRGRGETQYF. CDR3 DNA: TGTGCCAGCAGCCAAGTCAGAGGGCGGGGAGAGACCCAGTACTTC.

The rearrangement joins TRBV19 to TRBJ2-2; 7 bases agree with TRBD1. Losses at the gene ends were 9 bases for V and 0 bases for J; bases not matched to a gene: 4. Per the germline V gene, CDR1 is LNHDA and CDR2 is SQIVND (reference sequence). The CDR3 sequence is 14 residues long. The CDR3 reads CASEGQPNTGELFF. The CDR3, as DNA: TGTGCCAGCGAGGGACAGCCGAACACCGGGGAGCTGTTTTTT.

The chain couples TRBV7-9 to TRBJ1-2, with D possibly matching TRBD1 (6 bases). Germline lookup yields CDR1 SEHNR and CDR2 FQNEAQ (reference sequence). Trimming removed 5 bases at V and 7 bases at J, with 17 bases between. CDR3 length: 14 amino acids. The CDR3 coding sequence is TGTGCCAGCAGCCCGGTGGGGGCCCGGCGTGGCTACACCTTC. This sequence encodes CASSPVGARRGYTF.

The chain is built from TRBV19 and TRBJ1-2; 7 positions match TRBD1. Unmatched junction bases numbered 11, after V lost 8 bases and J lost 8 bases. Germline CDR1 LNHDA, CDR2 SQIVND (reference sequence). The CDR3 contains 13 residues. CDR3 DNA sequence: TGTGCCAGTCGACCAATGACAGGGATCGGCTACACCTTC. Translation gives CASRPMTGIGYTF.

The V and J genes are TRBV27 and TRBJ2-7; tentatively, D is TRBD2 (6 bases). The CDR3 contains 15 residues. Germline-derived CDR1 and CDR2 are MNHEY and SMNVEV (reference sequence). V dropped 3 bases and J dropped 0 bases, with 12 bases sitting between them. The CDR3 bases are TGTGCCAGCAGTTTGTCTTGGGGGGTCTCCTACGAGCAGTACTTC. This encodes CASSLSWGVSYEQYF.

The chain joins TRBV6-5 to TRBJ2-2, with D perhaps matching TRBD1 (6 bases). The CDR3 extends over 15 amino acids. Germline CDR1 MNHEY, CDR2 SVGAGI. The ends were cut back, 2 bases at V and 4 bases at J, with 11 bases in the middle. This chain's CDR3 is CASSYETGSTGELFF. For the CDR3, the DNA is TGTGCCAGCAGTTACGAAACAGGGAGCACCGGGGAGCTGTTTTTT.

The gene calls are TRBV7-8 and TRBJ2-5; perhaps TRBD2 as D (6 bases). This CDR3 is 20 amino acids long. V was clipped by 1 base and J by 2 bases, with 26 bases between them. Germline CDR1 and CDR2: SGHVS and FQNEAQ. The CDR3, as DNA: TGTGCCAGCAGCTTAGTTGGCAGGGAGGCTATAGTTCGACTACAAGAGACCCAGTACTTC. Encoded protein: CASSLVGREAIVRLQETQYF.

The chain employs TRBV7-9 and TRBJ2-7; no definite D call. CDR3 length equals 13 residues. V dropped 4 bases and J dropped 7 bases, with 14 bases sitting between them. Germline V gene lookup returns CDR1 SEHNR and CDR2 FQNEAQ (reference sequence). The CDR3 loop reads CASSSSSAMEQYF. The CDR3 region has the DNA TGTGCCAGCAGCTCCTCGTCCGCTATGGAGCAGTACTTC.

V and J are TRBV6-1 and TRBJ1-1; 9 nucleotides agree with TRBD1. The length of the CDR3 is 15 residues. The germline CDR1 and CDR2 sequences are MNHNS and SASEGT. V was pared by 3 bases and J by 6 bases, with 8 bases of the junction left unmatched. Here the CDR3 reads CASSDRETGGAEAFF. CDR3 bases: TGTGCCAGCAGTGACCGGGAGACAGGGGGGGCTGAAGCTTTCTTT.